This TCR beta chain derives from a study of blood T cell repertoires in COVID-19. The overall study: PBMCs, B-cell-depleted T cells, or T cells were the source of the cDNA or gDNA that made up the material.

The CDR3 loop spans 13 amino acids. The V and J ends lost 2 bases and 5 bases respectively, with 8 bases between them. Germline V CDR1 and CDR2: MNHEY, SMNVEV (reference sequence). Measured with immunoSEQ multiplex PCR; TCRdb has only the in-frame clones, and not every one. This table holds tens of thousands of clones, roughly nine tenths found once. The receptor was isolated from a man aged 45-65 years with acute or convalescent COVID-19. V and J are TRBV27 and TRBJ2-3; the D gene is possibly TRBD1 (6 bases). Sequencing used peripheral blood. The CDR3 nucleotides are TGTGCCAGCAGTTTAACAGGGTTAGATACGCAGTATTTT. As protein: CASSLTGLDTQYF.